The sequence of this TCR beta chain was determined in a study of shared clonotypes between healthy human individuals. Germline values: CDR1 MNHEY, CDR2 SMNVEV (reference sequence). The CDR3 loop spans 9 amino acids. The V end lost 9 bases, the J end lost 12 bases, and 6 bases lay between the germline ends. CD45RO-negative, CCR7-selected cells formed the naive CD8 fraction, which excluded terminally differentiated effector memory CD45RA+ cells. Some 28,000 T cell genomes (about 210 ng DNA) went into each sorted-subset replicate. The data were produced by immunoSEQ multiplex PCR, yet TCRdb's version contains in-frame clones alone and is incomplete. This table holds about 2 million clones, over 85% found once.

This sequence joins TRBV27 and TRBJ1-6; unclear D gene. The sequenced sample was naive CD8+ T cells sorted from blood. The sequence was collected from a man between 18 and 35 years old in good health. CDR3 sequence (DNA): TGTGCCAGTGGGGTACCCCTCCACTTT. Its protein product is CASGVPLHF.